These 7 T cell receptor beta chains were all obtained from the same sample, sequenced in a study of regulatory T cells in long-lasting Graves disease. Building the TCR beta libraries relied on iRepertoire HTBI primers, and CDR3 regions underwent Arm-PCR. Using its own MiXCR run on the multiplex PCR reads, TCRdb lists one record per CDR3 protein. The sample contains roughly 500,000 distinct CDR3 sequences, around a fifth of which appear only once. Time point meaning: persistent/refractory GD, antithyroid drugs over 5 years with positive TRAb. TCR sequences were obtained from RNA taken from PBMCs. Material: peripheral blood mononuclear cells (PBMCs), obtained when the disease was refractory, from a patient treated with antithyroid drugs. The receptors stem from a female donor with Graves disease.

The chain combines TRBV10-3 with TRBJ2-3; possible D gene TRBD1, 6 bases. V was clipped by 6 bases and J by 0 bases, with 13 bases between them. The length of the CDR3 is 15 residues. Per germline, CDR1 ENHRY and CDR2 SYGVKD. The CDR3, as DNA: TGTGCCATCAGGGGACAAGACCGCAGCACAGATACGCAGTATTTT. Its translation: CAIRGQDRSTDTQYF.

The V call is TRBV3-1, the J call TRBJ2-6, with a tentative D call TRBD2 (6 bases). Germline lookup yields CDR1 LGHDT and CDR2 YNNKEL (reference sequence). CDR3 length: 14 residues. V was trimmed by 5 bases and J by 4 bases, leaving 9 bases between them. The CDR3 coding sequence is TGTGCCAGCAGCGTCGCGGGGGGGGCCAACGTCCTGACTTTC. This codes for CASSVAGGANVLTF.

This clonotype was seen at least ten times. V gene TRBV2 combines with J gene TRBJ2-6; tentative D call: TRBD1 (5 bases). The CDR3 contains 14 residues. V was shortened by 4 bases and J by 2 bases, with 6 bases between the two germline ends. The germline gives CDR1 SNHLY, CDR2 FYNNEI. In nucleotides, the CDR3 is TGTGCCAGCAGTGTCAGGGCTGGGGCCAACGTCCTGACTTTC. It translates to CASSVRAGANVLTF.

The chain employs TRBV29-1 and TRBJ2-5; TRBD2 matches 8 bases. Germline CDR1 SQVTM, CDR2 ANQGSEA. V lost 7 bases, J lost 5 bases, and 9 bases stayed unmatched. This CDR3 region has 13 residues. The CDR3 DNA reads TGCAGCGCGGCGTCAGGCGGGAGGGAGACCCAGTACTTC. It is translated as CSAASGGRETQYF.

This clonotype showed up just a few times. The gene calls are TRBV6-2 or TRBV6-3 and TRBJ1-2, with 7 bases fitting TRBD1. V lost 5 bases to trimming and J lost 8 bases; unmatched junction nucleotides: 8. The CDR3 totals 13 residues. CDR1 is MNHEY and CDR2 is SVGEGT in the germline V gene. The CDR3 loop is CASSQTGFQGYTF. The CDR3 DNA follows: TGTGCCAGCAGTCAGACAGGGTTTCAGGGCTACACCTTC.

This clonotype turned up a few times. V gene TRBV7-9 combines with J gene TRBJ1-6, with D possibly being TRBD1 (6 bases). The germline CDR1 and CDR2 sequences are SEHNR and FQNEAQ (reference sequence). V was pared by 5 bases and J by 7 bases, with 18 bases between. The length of the CDR3 is 16 residues. CDR3 DNA sequence: TGTGCCAGCAGCCCCGGACAGCTCTGGGGCAATTCACCCCTCCACTTT. This codes for CASSPGQLWGNSPLHF.

In its sample, this clonotype was seen a few times. The chain joins TRBV5-1 to TRBJ2-2; D is ambiguous. This CDR3 comprises 13 residues. Germline lookup yields CDR1 SGHRS and CDR2 YFSETQ. Between the trimmed V and J ends, which lost 4 bases and 1 base, there was a span of 5 bases. In DNA, the CDR3 is TGCGCCAGCAGCAACGTGAACACCGGGGAGCTGTTTTTT. This sequence encodes CASSNVNTGELFF.